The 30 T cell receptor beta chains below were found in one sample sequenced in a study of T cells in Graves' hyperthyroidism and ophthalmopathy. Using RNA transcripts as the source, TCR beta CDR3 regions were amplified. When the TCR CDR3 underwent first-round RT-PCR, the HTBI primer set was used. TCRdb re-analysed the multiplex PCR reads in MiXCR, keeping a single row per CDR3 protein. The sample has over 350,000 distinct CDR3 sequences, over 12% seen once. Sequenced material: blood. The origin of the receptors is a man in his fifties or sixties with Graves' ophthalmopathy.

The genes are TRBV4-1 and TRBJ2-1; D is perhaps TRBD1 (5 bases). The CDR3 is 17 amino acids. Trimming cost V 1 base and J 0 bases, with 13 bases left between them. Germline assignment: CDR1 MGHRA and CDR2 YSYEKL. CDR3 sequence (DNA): TGCGCCAGCAGCCAAGCGTTAAGGACAAGCTCCTACAATGAGCAGTTCTTC. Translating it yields CASSQALRTSSYNEQFF.

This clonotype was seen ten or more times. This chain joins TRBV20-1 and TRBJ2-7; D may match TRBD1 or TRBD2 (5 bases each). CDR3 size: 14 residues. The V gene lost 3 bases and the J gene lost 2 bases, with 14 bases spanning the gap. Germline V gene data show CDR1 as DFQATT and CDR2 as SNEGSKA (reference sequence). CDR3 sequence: CSARPWDRTYEQYF. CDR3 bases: TGCAGTGCTAGGCCTTGGGACCGAACCTACGAGCAGTACTTC.

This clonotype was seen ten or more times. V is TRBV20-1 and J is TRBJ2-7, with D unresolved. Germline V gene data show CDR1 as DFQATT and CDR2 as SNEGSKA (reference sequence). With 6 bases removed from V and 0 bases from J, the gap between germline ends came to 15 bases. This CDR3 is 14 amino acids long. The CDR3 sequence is CSASPWQSSYEQYF. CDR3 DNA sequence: TGCAGTGCGAGCCCCTGGCAGAGCTCCTACGAGCAGTACTTC.

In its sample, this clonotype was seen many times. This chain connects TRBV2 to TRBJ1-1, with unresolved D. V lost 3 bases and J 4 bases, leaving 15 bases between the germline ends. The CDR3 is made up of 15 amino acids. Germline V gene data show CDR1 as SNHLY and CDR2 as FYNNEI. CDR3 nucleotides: TGTGCCAGCAGTGAGACGGAACCCGAGGGCACTGAAGCTTTCTTT. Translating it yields CASSETEPEGTEAFF.

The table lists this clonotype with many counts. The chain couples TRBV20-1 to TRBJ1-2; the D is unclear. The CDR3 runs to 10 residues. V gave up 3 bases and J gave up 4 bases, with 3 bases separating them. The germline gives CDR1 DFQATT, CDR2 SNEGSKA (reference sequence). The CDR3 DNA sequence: TGCAGTGCTAGCAGCTATGGCTACACCTTC. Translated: CSASSYGYTF.

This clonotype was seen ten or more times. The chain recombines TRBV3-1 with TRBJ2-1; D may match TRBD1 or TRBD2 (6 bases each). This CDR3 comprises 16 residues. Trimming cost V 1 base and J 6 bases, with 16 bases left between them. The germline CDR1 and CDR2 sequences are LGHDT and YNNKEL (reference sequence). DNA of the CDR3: TGTGCCAGCAGCCAAGGTGGGGGGCCTCGGAGCAATGAGCAGTTCTTC. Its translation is CASSQGGGPRSNEQFF.

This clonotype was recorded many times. CDR3 sequence: CASSGIGGSYNEQFF. The CDR3 bases are TGTGCCAGCAGCGGAATCGGAGGCTCCTACAATGAGCAGTTCTTC. The chain couples TRBV6-1 to TRBJ2-1; tentative D call: TRBD2 (5 bases). The V and J ends lost 6 bases and 0 bases respectively, with 12 bases between them. The CDR3 is 15 residues long. Germline loops: CDR1 MNHNS, CDR2 SASEGT.

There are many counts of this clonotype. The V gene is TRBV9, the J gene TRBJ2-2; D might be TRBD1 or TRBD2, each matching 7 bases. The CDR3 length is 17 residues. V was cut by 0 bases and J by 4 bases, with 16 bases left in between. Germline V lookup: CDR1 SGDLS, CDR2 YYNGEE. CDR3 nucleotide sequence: TGTGCCAGCAGCGTAGCAGGGGGGGGTTTAGTCACCGGGGAGCTGTTTTTT. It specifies CASSVAGGGLVTGELFF.

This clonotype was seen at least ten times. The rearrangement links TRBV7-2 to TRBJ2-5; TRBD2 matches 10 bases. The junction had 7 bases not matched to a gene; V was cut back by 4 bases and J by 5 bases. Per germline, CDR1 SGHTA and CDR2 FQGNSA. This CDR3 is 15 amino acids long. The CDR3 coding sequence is TGTGCCAGCAGCTGGTCTAGCGGGAGAGTGGAGACCCAGTACTTC. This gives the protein CASSWSSGRVETQYF.

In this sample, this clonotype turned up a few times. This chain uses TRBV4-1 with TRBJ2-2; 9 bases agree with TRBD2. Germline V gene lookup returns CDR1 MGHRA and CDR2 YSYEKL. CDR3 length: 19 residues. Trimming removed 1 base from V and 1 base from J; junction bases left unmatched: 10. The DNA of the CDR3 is TGCGCCAGCAGCCAAGGGTCAGGAGCGGGAGGCCTGAACACCGGGGAGCTGTTTTTT. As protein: CASSQGSGAGGLNTGELFF.

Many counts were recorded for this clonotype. The CDR3 nucleotides read TGTGCCAGCAGTTTATATTATTCAGGGAGTTTCGATGGCTACACCTTC. This gives the protein CASSLYYSGSFDGYTF. The chain uses TRBV28 and TRBJ1-2; D is possibly TRBD1 (5 bases). The germline V gene has CDR1 MDHEN and CDR2 SYDVKM. V gave up 1 base and J gave up 6 bases, with 18 bases separating them. The CDR3 has 16 residues.

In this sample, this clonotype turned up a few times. CDR3 protein: CASIFPGQINQPQHF. CDR3 DNA sequence: TGTGCCTCTATCTTCCCGGGACAGATCAATCAGCCCCAGCATTTT. The J gene is TRBJ1-5, the V gene TRBV19; 7 nucleotides agree with TRBD1. V trimming: 11 bases; J trimming: 3 bases; junction bases outside the gene matches: 13. This CDR3 spans 15 amino acids. Per the germline V gene, CDR1 is LNHDA and CDR2 is SQIVND (reference sequence).

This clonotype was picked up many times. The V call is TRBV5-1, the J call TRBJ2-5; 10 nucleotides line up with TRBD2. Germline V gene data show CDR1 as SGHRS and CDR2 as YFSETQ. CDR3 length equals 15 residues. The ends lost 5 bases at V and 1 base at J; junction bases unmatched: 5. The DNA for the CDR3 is TGCGCCAGCAGAGGACTAGCGGAGTCCCAAGAGACCCAGTACTTC. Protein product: CASRGLAESQETQYF.

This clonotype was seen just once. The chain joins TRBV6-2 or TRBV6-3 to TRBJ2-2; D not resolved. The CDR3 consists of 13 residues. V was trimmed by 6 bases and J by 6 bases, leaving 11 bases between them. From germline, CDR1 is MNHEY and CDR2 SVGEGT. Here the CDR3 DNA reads TGTGCCAGCAGCTACATAGGCTCCGGGGAGCTGTTTTTT. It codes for CASSYIGSGELFF.

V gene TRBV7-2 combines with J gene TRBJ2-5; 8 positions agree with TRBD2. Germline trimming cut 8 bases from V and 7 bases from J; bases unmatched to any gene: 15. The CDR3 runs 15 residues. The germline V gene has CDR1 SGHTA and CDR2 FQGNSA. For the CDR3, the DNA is TGTGCCAGCTTAGGCGGGGCTAGCGGGTTCTGGACCCAGTACTTC. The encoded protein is CASLGGASGFWTQYF. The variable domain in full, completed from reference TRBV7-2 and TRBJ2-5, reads GAGVSQSPSNKVTEKGKDVELRCDPISGHTALYWYRQSLGQGLEFLIYFQGNSAPDKSGLPSDRFSAERTGGSVSTLTIQRTQQEDSAVYLCASLGGASGFWTQYFGPGTRLLVL.

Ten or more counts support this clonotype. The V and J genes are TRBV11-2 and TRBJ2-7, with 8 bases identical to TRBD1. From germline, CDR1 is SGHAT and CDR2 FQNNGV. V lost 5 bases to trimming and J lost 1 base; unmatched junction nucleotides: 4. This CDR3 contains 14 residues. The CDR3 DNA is TGTGCCAGCAGCCGGACAGGGTTTTCCTACGAGCAGTACTTC. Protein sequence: CASSRTGFSYEQYF.

CDR3 coding DNA: TGTGCCATCAGTGGGACGACAGATACGCAGTATTTT. It encodes CAISGTTDTQYF. The chain links TRBV10-3 to TRBJ2-3; no reliable D call. The germline V gene encodes CDR1 ENHRY and CDR2 SYGVKD. There are 12 residues in the CDR3. V was shortened by 4 bases and J by 3 bases, with 5 bases between the two germline ends.

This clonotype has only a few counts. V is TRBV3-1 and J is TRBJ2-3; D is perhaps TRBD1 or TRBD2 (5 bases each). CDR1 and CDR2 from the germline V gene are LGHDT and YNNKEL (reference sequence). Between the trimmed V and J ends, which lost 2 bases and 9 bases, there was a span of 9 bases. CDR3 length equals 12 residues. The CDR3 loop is CASSQSEGTQYF. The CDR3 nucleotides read TGTGCCAGCAGCCAATCCGAGGGGACGCAGTATTTT.

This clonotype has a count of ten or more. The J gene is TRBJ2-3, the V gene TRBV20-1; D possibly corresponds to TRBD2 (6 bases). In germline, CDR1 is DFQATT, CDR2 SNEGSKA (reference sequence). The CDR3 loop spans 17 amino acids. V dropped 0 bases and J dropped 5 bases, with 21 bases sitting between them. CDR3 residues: CSARDLLALPIVDTQYF. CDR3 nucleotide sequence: TGCAGTGCTAGAGATCTGCTAGCGCTCCCGATTGTAGATACGCAGTATTTT.

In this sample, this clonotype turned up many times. The CDR3, as DNA: TGTGCCAGCAGTTCGCCCCGCGGGACTAGCAATCAGCCCCAGCATTTT. Translating gives CASSSPRGTSNQPQHF. The chain has TRBV28 and TRBJ1-5; tentative D call: TRBD1 (5 bases). CDR1 is MDHEN and CDR2 is SYDVKM in the germline V gene. The CDR3 is 16 residues long. V was cut by 4 bases and J by 0 bases, with 13 bases left in between.

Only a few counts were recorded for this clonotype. CDR3 bases: TGTGCCAGCAGGCAGGGGGGTGAAAAACTGTTTTTT. As protein: CASRQGGEKLFF. The rearrangement links TRBV28 to TRBJ1-4; TRBD1 matches 7 bases. Trimming took 6 bases from V and 7 from J; bases not matched to a gene: 2. Germline values: CDR1 MDHEN, CDR2 SYDVKM. The CDR3 has 12 residues.

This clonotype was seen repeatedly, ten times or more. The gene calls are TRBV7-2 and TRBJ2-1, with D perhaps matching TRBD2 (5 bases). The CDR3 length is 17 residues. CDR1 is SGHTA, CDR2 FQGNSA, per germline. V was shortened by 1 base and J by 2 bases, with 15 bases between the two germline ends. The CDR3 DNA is TGTGCCAGCAGCTTAGTAGGTGGGAGTGGTGCCTACAATGAGCAGTTCTTC. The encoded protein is CASSLVGGSGAYNEQFF. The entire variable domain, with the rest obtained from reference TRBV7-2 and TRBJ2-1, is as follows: GAGVSQSPSNKVTEKGKDVELRCDPISGHTALYWYRQSLGQGLEFLIYFQGNSAPDKSGLPSDRFSAERTGGSVSTLTIQRTQQEDSAVYLCASSLVGGSGAYNEQFFGPGTRLTVL.

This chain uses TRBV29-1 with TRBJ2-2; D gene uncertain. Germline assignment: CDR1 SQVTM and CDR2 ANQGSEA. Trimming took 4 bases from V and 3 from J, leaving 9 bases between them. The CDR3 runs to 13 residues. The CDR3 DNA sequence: TGCAGCGTTGTTGACGACCACACCGGGGAGCTGTTTTTT. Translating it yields CSVVDDHTGELFF.

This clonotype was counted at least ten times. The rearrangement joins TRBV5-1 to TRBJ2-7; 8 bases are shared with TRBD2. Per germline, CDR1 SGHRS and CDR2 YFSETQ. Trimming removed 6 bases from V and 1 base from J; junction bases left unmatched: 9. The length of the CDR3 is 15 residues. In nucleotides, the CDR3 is TGCGCCAGCATGGGGAGCGGGAGTCTTTCCTACGAGCAGTACTTC. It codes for CASMGSGSLSYEQYF.

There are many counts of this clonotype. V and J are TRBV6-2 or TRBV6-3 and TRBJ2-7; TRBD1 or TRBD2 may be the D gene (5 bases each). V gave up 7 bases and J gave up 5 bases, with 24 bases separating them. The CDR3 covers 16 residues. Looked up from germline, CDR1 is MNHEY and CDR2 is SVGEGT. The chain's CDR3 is CASIPAPGTPIHEQYF. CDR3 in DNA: TGTGCCAGCATCCCCGCTCCGGGGACCCCTATCCACGAGCAGTACTTC.

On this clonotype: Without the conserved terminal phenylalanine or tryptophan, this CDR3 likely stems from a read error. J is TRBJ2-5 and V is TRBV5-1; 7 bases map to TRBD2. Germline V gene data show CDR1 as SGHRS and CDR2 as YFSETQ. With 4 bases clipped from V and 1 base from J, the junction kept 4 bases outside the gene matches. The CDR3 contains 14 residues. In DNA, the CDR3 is TGCGCCAGCAGCGGGGGGGACGGCCAAGAGACCCAGTACATC. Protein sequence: CASSGGDGQETQYI.

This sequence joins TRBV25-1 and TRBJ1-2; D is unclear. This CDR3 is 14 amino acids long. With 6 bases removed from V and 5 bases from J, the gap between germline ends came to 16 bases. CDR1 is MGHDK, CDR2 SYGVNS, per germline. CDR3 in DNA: TGTGCCAGCAGCCCGGGTGGGCAGCTGTATGGCTACACCTTC. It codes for CASSPGGQLYGYTF.

The CDR3 DNA reads TGCGCCAGCAGTAAGGGGGGGGCGCGCACCGGGGAGCTGTTTTTT. Translation: CASSKGGARTGELFF. The rearrangement uses TRBV10-2 and TRBJ2-2, with D perhaps matching TRBD2 (7 bases). This CDR3 contains 15 residues. CDR1 and CDR2 (germline): WSHSY, SAAADI. V lost 5 bases, J lost 4 bases, and 14 bases lay in between.

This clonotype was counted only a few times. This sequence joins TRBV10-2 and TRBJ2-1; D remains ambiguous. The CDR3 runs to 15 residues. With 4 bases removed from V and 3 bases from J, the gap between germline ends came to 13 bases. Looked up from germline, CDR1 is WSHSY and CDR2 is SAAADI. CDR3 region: CASSGRLKGYNEQFF. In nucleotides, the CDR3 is TGCGCCAGCAGTGGTCGATTGAAAGGCTACAATGAGCAGTTCTTC.

The CDR3 is CASRAGTGGEQYF. CDR3 in DNA: TGTGCCAGCAGGGCCGGGACAGGGGGCGAGCAGTACTTC. The J gene is TRBJ2-7, the V gene TRBV2; 11 nucleotides line up with TRBD1. Germline V gene data show CDR1 as SNHLY and CDR2 as FYNNEI. J was trimmed by 6 bases and V by 6 bases; bases with no gene match: 4. This CDR3 region has 13 residues.